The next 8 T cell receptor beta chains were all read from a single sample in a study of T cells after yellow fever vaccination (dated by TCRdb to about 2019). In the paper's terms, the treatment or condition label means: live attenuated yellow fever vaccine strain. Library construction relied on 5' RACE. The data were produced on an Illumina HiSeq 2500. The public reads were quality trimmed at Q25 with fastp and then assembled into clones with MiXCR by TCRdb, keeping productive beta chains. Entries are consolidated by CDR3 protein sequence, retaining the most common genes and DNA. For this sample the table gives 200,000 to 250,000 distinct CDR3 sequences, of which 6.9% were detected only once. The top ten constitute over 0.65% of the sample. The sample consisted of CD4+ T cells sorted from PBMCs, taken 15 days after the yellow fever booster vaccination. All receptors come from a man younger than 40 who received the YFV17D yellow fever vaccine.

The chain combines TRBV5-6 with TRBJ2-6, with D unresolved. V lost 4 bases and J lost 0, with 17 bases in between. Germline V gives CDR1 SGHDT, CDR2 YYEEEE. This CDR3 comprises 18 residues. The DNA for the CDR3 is TGTGCCAGCAGCCAGGACGGTTTGGGGTCCTCTGGGGCCAACGTCCTGACTTTC. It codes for CASSQDGLGSSGANVLTF.

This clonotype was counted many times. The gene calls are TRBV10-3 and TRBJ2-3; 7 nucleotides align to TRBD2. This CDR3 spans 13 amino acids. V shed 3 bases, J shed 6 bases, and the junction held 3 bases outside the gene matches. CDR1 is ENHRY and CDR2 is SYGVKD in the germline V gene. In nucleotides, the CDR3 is TGTGCCATCAGTGATTTAGCGGGCGATACGCAGTATTTT. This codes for CAISDLAGDTQYF.

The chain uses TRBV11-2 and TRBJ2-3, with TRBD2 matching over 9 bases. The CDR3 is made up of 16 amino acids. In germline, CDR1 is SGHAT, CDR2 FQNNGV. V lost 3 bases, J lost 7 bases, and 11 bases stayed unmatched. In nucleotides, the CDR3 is TGTGCCAGCAGCTTGGCGTGGGCGGGAGGGGTGAATACGCAGTATTTT. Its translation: CASSLAWAGGVNTQYF.

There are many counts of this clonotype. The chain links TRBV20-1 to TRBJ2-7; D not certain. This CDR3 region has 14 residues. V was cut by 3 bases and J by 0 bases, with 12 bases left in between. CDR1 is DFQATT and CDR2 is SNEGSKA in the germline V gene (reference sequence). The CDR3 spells CSARGTAYSYEQYF. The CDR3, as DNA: TGCAGTGCTAGGGGAACAGCTTACTCCTACGAGCAGTACTTC.

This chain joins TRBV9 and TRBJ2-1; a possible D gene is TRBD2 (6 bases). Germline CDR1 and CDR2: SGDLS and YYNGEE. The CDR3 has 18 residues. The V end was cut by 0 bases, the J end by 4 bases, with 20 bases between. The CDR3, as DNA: TGTGCCAGCAGCGTAGCGGCGCTCTCCAGCGGGTTATACAATGAGCAGTTCTTC. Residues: CASSVAALSSGLYNEQFF. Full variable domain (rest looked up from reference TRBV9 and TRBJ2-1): DSGVTQTPKHLITATGQRVTLRCSPRSGDLSVYWYQQSLDQGLQFLIQYYNGEERAKGNILERFSAQQFPDLHSELNLSSLELGDSALYFCASSVAALSSGLYNEQFFGPGTRLTVL.

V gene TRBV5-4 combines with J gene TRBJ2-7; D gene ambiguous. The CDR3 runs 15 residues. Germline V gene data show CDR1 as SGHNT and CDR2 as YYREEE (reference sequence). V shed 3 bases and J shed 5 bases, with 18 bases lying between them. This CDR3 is CASSSPGIEINEQYF. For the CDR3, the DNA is TGTGCCAGCAGCTCGCCGGGCATAGAAATCAACGAGCAGTACTTC.

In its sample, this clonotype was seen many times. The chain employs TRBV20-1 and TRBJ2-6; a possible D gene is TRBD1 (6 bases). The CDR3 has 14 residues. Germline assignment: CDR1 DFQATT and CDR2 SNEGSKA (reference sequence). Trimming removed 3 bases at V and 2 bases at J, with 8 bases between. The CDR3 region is CSASEGAGANVLTF. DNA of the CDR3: TGCAGTGCTAGTGAGGGGGCTGGGGCCAACGTCCTGACTTTC.

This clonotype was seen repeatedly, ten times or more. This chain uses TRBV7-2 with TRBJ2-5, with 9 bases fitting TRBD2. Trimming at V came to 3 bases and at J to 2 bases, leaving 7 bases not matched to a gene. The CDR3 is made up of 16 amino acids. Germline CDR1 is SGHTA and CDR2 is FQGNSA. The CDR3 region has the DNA TGTGCCAGCAGCTTGGGGAGCCTAGCGGGGCAAGAGACCCAGTACTTC. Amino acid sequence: CASSLGSLAGQETQYF.